This TCR beta chain was found in a study of CD8 T cells in ankylosing spondylitis. Findings and caveats of the study: Blood of patients with ankylosing spondylitis appeared to be characterized by a TCR beta motif of about eight highly homologous variants.

The TCR beta libraries were generated through quantitative 5'-RACE incorporating molecular barcodes. Each CDR3 protein gets one entry after TCRdb re-called the 5' RACE reads with MiXCR. The sample consists of 450,000 or so distinct CDR3 sequences, 26% of them appearing once. Details on this clonotype: Its target is not known.

The TCR was taken from a male donor with ankylosing spondylitis. Sequenced material: blood, either unsorted or a sorted T cell fraction (not recorded which).

In nucleotides, the CDR3 is TGCAGTGTTACGGATGGCAATCAGCCCCAGCATTTT. It codes for CSVTDGNQPQHF. The chain links TRBV20-1 to TRBJ1-5, with D hard to call. The germline V gene has CDR1 DFQATT and CDR2 SNEGSKA (reference sequence). Trimming cost V 7 bases and J 2 bases, with 9 bases left between them. The CDR3 totals 12 residues.